This TCR beta chain was observed in a study of T cell repertoires in cytomegalovirus infection. Study-level background: Alongside well-studied HLA-B-restricted CMV epitopes, recently identified HLA-C-restricted CMV epitopes were also used. The public TCR beta signatures pointed to both CMV infection and matching HLA type. Overall study results and limits: In two of eight donors, the top clonotype was HLA-C-restricted CMV-specific. Totalled public TCR beta family frequency picked out people who carried CMV plus the relevant HLA.

The CDR3 length is 13 residues. Between the trimmed V and J ends, which lost 2 bases and 5 bases, there was a span of 9 bases. Germline V CDR1 and CDR2: LNHDA, SQIVND (reference sequence). On this clonotype: Its antigen remains unknown.

Each CDR3 protein is one row after TCRdb ran MiXCR on the reads. The sample has fewer than 900,000 distinct CDR3 sequences; 29% are singletons. The sample was cultured CD8+ T cells from PBMCs, taken from culture after CMV antigen stimulation. The chain uses TRBV19 and TRBJ1-1; the D gene is possibly TRBD1 (6 bases). This clonotype was obtained from a human donor in good health (CMV status not recorded). Some clones in this sample may be carry-over from other donors' samples. In DNA, the CDR3 is TGTGCCAGTAGTATAATAGGGGGGACTGAAGCTTTCTTT. Residues: CASSIIGGTEAFF. Looking up the rest from reference TRBV19 and TRBJ1-1 gives the full variable domain: DGGITQSPKYLFRKEGQNVTLSCEQNLNHDAMYWYRQDPGQGLRLIYYSQIVNDFQKGDIAEGYSVSREKKESFPLTVTSAQKNPTAFYLCASSIIGGTEAFFGQGTRLTVV.